This T cell receptor beta chain originates from a study of identical twins. Trimming took off 6 bases at V and 5 bases at J, with 15 bases between the two ends. There are 14 residues in the CDR3. Germline CDR1 LGHDT, CDR2 YNNKEL (reference sequence). TCRdb ran MiXCR on the 5' RACE reads and lists one entry per CDR3 protein. The table shows under 1 million distinct CDR3 sequences, with around an eighth occurring only once. The sample holds a few counts of this clonotype. The same data also went into a second study, on yellow fever vaccine responses in identical twins.

The sequencing input was PBMCs. The V and J genes are TRBV3-1 and TRBJ2-3; D might be TRBD2 (5 bases). This clonotype originated in a woman aged 18 to 35 in good health. The CDR3 region is CASRPPGGRDTQYF. The CDR3 region has the DNA TGTGCCAGCAGACCCCCCGGTGGGAGAGATACGCAGTATTTT.